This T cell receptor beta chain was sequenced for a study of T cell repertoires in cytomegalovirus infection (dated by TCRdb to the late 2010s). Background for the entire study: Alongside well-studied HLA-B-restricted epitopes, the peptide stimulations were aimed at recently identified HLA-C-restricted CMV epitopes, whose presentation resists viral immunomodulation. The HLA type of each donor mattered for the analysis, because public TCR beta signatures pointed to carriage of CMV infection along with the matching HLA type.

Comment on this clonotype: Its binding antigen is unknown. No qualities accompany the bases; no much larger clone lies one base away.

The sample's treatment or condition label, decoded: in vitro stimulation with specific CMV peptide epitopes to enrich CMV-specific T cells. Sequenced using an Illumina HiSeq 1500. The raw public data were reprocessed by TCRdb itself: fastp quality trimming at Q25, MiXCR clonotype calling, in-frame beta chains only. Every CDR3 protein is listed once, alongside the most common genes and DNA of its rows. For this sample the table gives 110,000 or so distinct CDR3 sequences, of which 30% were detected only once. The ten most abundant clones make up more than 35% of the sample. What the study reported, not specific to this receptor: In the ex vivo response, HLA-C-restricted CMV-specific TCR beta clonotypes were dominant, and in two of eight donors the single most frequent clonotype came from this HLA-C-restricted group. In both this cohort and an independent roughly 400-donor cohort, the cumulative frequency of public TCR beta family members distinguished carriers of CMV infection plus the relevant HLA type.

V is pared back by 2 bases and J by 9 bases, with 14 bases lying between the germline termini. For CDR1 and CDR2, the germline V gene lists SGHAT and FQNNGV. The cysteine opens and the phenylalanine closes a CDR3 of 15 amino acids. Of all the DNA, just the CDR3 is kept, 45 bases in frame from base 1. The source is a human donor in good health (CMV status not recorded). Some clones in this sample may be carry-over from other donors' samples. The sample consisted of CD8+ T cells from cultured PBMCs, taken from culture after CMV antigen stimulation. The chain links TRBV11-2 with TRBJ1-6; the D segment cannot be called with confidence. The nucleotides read TGTGCCAGCAGCTTATCCCAGAACCAGCCTTCACCCCTCCACTTT. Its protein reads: CASSLSQNQPSPLHF. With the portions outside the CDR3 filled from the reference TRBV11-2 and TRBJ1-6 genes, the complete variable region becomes EAGVAQSPRYKIIEKRQSVAFWCNPISGHATLYWYQQILGQGPKLLIQFQNNGVVDDSQLPKDRFSAERLKGVDSTLKIQPAKLEDSAVYLCASSLSQNQPSPLHFGNGTRLTVT.